A few counts support the clone carrying this T cell receptor (beta chain). The data derive from a study of blood T cell repertoires in COVID-19. Turning to the study itself: Sites across the United States, Italy and Spain contributed samples from acute and convalescent COVID-19. The cDNA or gDNA used as material had been derived from T cells, B-cell-depleted T cells, or PBMCs.

Seattle cases were enrolled at active infection and followed longitudinally. Produced via immunoSEQ multiplex PCR; TCRdb's table is partial and in-frame only. The profile shows about 100,000 clones, about nine tenths of them singletons. The germline V gene has CDR1 LGHNA and CDR2 YNFKEQ. Trimming shortened V by 0 bases and J by 3 bases, and 12 bases separated the two germline ends. This CDR3 comprises 15 residues. V usage is TRBV4-2 and J usage is TRBJ2-7, with a weak D call TRBD2 (6 bases). This sequence was found in a woman aged 50 to 65 with COVID-19, enrolled during active disease. Sequencing used peripheral blood. The CDR3 reads CASSQDLSGGYEQYF. DNA for the CDR3: TGTGCCAGCAGCCAAGATTTGTCCGGGGGCTACGAGCAGTACTTC.